These 6 T cell receptor beta chains share one sample of origin, sequenced in a study of vaccination effects on CD4 cells after COVID-19. No antigen is known for these receptors. Cultured cells yielded isolated CD4+ T cells after approximately nine days. Generated by immunoSEQ multiplex PCR, the TCRdb table keeps only in-frame clones and is missing some. The sample lists roughly 34,000 clones; 70% were seen once. The sample was CD4+ T cells from PBMCs cultured without peptide, taken before COVID-19 vaccination. The receptors come from a human donor who received a COVID-19 vaccine.

This chain uses TRBV5-1 with TRBJ2-3; 8 positions agree with TRBD2. The ends lost 4 bases at V and 0 bases at J; junction bases unmatched: 10. CDR3 length equals 17 residues. Germline V gene sequence: CDR1 SGHRS, CDR2 YFSETQ. In nucleotides, the CDR3 is TGCGCCAGCAGCCAAGGAGCGGGAGCCTATAGCACAGATACGCAGTATTTT. Translation gives CASSQGAGAYSTDTQYF.

This clone came up a few times. CDR3 nucleotide sequence: TGTGCCAGCAAGGATAACTATGGCTACACCTTC. As protein: CASKDNYGYTF. This chain uses TRBV6-5 with TRBJ1-2; D unresolved. CDR1 and CDR2 from the germline V gene are MNHEY and SVGAGI. The CDR3 sequence is 11 residues long. The ends were cut back, 7 bases at V and 1 base at J, with 4 bases in the middle.

The chain has TRBV29-1 and TRBJ2-7; 10 nucleotides line up with TRBD2. This CDR3 has 15 amino acids. Trimming took 3 bases from V and 5 from J; bases not matched to a gene: 10. Germline assignment: CDR1 SQVTM and CDR2 ANQGSEA. The CDR3 coding sequence is TGCAGCGTTGACGGGCGAGCGGGAGGGCACAACGAGCAGTACTTC. This translates into CSVDGRAGGHNEQYF.

This clone was found once. The chain carries TRBV29-1 and TRBJ1-1; D ambiguous. Trimming pared 8 bases from V and 4 bases from J, leaving 23 bases between. The germline gives CDR1 SQVTM, CDR2 ANQGSEA. CDR3 size: 15 residues. CDR3 coding DNA: TGCAGCTCCCGCTCCGGTGCCAGCGCTGGCACTGAAGCTTTCTTT. This sequence encodes CSSRSGASAGTEAFF.

V is TRBV19 and J is TRBJ1-1; the match to TRBD1 covers 7 bases. V trimming: 7 bases; J trimming: 11 bases; junction bases outside the gene matches: 16. Germline lookup yields CDR1 LNHDA and CDR2 SQIVND (reference sequence). This CDR3 region has 14 residues. This chain's CDR3 is CASTPLRGQEEAFF. The DNA of the CDR3 is TGTGCCAGTACCCCTTTAAGAGGACAGGAGGAGGCTTTCTTT.

The chain couples TRBV3-1 (or the pseudogene TRBV3-2) to TRBJ2-7; D unresolved. The CDR3 is 13 amino acids. V was shortened by 3 bases and J by 0 bases, with 6 bases between the two germline ends. CDR1 is LGHDT, CDR2 YNNKEL, per germline (reference sequence). In DNA, the CDR3 is TGTGCCAGCAGCCATAGGGCCTCCTACGAGCAGTACTTC. Amino acid sequence: CASSHRASYEQYF.